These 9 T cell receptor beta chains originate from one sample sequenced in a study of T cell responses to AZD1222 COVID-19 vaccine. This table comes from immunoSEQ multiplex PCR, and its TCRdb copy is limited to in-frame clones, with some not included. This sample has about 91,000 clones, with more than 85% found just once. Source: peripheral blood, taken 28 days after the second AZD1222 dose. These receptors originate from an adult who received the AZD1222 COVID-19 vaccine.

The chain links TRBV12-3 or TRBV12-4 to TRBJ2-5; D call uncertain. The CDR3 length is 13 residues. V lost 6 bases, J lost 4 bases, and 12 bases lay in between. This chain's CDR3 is CASSPERPETQYF. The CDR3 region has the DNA TGTGCCAGCAGCCCCGAACGTCCAGAGACCCAGTACTTC.

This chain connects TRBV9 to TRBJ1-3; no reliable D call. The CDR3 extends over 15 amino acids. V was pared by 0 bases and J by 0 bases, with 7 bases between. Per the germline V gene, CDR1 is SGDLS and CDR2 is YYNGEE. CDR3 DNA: TGTGCCAGCAGCGTAGGGCGGAGCTCTGGAAACACCATATATTTT. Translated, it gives CASSVGRSSGNTIYF.

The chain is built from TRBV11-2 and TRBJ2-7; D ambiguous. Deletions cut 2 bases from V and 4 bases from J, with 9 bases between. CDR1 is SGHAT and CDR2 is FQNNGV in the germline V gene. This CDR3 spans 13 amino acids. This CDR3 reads CASSLRPRYEQYF. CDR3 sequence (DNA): TGTGCCAGCAGCTTAAGGCCCAGATACGAGCAGTACTTC.

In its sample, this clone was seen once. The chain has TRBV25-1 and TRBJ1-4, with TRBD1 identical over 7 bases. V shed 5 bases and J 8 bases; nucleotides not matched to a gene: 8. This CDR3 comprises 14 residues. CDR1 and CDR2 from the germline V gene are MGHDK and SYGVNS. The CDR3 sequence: CASSWTGGKEKLFF. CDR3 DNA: TGTGCCAGCAGTTGGACAGGAGGGAAGGAAAAACTGTTTTTT.

CDR3 DNA: TGTGCCAGCAGCCCAACCCCCCGGGACTCCTATGGCTACACCTTC. Its translation is CASSPTPRDSYGYTF. This sequence joins TRBV9 and TRBJ1-2, with a tentative D call TRBD1 (5 bases). The CDR3 is 15 amino acids. Germline loops: CDR1 SGDLS, CDR2 YYNGEE. V lost 4 bases and J 4 bases, leaving 17 bases between the germline ends.

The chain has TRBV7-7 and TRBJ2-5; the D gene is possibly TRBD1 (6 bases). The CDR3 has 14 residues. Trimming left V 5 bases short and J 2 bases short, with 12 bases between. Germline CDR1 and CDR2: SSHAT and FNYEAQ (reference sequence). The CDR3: CASSHSGQQETQYF. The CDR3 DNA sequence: TGTGCCAGCAGCCACAGCGGACAGCAAGAGACCCAGTACTTC.

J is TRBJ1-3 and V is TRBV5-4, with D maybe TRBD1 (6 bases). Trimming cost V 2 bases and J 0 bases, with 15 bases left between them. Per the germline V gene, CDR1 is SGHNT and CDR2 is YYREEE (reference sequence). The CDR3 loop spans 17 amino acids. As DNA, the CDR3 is TGTGCCAGCAGCTTTGCAGGGGAAGTTCTCTCTGGAAACACCATATATTTT. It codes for CASSFAGEVLSGNTIYF.

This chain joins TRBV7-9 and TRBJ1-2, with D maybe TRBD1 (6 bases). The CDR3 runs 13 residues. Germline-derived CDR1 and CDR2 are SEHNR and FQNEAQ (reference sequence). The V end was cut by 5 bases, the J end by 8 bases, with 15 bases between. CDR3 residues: CASSHPGQRGYTF. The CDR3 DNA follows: TGTGCCAGCAGCCACCCCGGACAGAGGGGCTACACCTTC.

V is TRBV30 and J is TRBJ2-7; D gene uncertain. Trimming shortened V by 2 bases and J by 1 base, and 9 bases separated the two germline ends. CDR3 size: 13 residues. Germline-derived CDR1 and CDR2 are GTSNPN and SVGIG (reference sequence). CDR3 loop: CAWSSGRSYEQYF. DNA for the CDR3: TGTGCCTGGAGTTCCGGACGGTCCTACGAGCAGTACTTC.